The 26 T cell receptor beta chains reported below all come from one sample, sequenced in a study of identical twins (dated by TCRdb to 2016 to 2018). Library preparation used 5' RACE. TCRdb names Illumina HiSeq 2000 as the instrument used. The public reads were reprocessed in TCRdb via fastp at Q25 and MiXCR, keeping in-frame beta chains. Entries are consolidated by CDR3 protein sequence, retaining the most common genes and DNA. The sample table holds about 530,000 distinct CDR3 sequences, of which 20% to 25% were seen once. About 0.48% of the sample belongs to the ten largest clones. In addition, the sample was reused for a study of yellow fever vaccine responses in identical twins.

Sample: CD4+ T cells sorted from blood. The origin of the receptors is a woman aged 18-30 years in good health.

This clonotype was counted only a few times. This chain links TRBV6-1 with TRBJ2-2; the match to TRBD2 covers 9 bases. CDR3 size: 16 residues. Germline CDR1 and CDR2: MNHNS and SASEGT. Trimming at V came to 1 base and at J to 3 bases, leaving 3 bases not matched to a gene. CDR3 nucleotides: TGTGCCAGCAGTGAAGAAGGACTAGCGTACACCGGGGAGCTGTTTTTT. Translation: CASSEEGLAYTGELFF.

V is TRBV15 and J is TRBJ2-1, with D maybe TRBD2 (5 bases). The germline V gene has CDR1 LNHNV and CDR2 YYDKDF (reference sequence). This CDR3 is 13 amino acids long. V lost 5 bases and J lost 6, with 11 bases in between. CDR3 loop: CATSLGVTNEQFF. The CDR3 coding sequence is TGTGCCACCAGCCTGGGAGTGACCAATGAGCAGTTCTTC.

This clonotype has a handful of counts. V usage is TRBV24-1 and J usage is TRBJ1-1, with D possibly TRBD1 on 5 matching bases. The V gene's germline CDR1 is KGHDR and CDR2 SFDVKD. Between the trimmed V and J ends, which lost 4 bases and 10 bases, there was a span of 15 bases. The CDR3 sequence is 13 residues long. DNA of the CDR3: TGTGCCACCAGTGACGGGGATTGGGGGAGAGCTTTCTTT. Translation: CATSDGDWGRAFF.

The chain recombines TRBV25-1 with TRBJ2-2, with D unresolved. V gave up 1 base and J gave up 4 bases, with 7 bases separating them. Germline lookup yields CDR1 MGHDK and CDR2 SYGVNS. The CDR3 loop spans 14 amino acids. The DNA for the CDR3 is TGTGCCAGCAGTGAATCCGGCGGCACCGGGGAGCTGTTTTTT. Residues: CASSESGGTGELFF. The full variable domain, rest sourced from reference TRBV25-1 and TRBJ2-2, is EADIYQTPRYLVIGTGKKITLECSQTMGHDKMYWYQQDPGMELHLIHYSYGVNSTEKGDLSSESTVSRIRTEHFPLTLESARPSHTSQYLCASSESGGTGELFFGEGSRLTVL.

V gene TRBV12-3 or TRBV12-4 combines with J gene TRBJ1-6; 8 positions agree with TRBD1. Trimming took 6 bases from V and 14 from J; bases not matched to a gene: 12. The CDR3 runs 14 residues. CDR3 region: CASSNRGTYLTLHF. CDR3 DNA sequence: TGTGCCAGCAGCAACAGGGGGACATATCTTACCCTCCACTTT.

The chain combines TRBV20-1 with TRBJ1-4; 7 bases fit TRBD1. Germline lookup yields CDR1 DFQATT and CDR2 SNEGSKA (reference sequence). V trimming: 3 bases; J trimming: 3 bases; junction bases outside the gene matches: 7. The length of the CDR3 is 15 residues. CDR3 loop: CSARGPGQSNEKLFF. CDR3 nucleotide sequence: TGCAGTGCTAGGGGCCCGGGACAGTCTAATGAAAAACTGTTTTTT.

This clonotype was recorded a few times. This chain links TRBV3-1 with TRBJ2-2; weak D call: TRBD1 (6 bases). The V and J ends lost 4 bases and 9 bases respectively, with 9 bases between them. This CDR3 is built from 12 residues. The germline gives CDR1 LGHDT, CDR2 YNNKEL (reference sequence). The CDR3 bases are TGTGCCAGCAGCCTTCAGGGGTGGGAGCTGTTTTTT. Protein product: CASSLQGWELFF.

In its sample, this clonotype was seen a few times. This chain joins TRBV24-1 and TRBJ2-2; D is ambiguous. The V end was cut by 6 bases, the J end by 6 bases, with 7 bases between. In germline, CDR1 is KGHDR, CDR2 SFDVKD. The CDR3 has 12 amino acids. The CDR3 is CATSSFAGELFF. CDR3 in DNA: TGTGCCACCAGTAGCTTTGCCGGGGAGCTGTTTTTT.

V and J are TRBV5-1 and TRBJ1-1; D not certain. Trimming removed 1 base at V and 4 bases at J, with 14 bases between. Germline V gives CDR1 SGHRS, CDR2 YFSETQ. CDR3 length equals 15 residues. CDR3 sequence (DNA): TGCGCCAGCAGCTTGAGTAGGGCCGTAGTCACTGAAGCTTTCTTT. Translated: CASSLSRAVVTEAFF.

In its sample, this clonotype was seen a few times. The CDR3 protein is CASSLDRAPQETQYF. The DNA of the CDR3 is TGTGCCAGCAGCTTAGATAGGGCACCCCAAGAGACCCAGTACTTC. The chain uses TRBV7-9 and TRBJ2-5; no clear D gene. Germline V CDR1 and CDR2: SEHNR, FQNEAQ (reference sequence). The CDR3 is 15 residues long. V gave up 1 base and J gave up 1 base, with 10 bases separating them.

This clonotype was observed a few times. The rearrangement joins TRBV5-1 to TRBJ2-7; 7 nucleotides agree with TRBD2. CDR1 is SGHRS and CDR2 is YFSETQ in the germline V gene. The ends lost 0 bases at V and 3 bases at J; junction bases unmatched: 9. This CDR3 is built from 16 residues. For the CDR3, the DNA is TGCGCCAGCAGCTTGGAGCCTAGCGGAGCTAACTACGAGCAGTACTTC. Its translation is CASSLEPSGANYEQYF.

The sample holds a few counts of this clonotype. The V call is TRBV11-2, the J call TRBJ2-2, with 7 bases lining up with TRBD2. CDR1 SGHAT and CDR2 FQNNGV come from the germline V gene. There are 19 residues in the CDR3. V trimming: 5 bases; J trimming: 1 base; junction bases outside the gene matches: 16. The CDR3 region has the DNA TGTGCCAGCAGCCTCAATAAAGTGGGGGGGGGAAAGAACACCGGGGAGCTGTTTTTT. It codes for CASSLNKVGGGKNTGELFF.

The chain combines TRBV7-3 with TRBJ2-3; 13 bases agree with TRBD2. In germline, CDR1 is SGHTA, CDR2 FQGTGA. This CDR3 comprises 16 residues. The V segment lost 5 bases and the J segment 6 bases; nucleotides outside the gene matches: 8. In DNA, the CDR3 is TGTGCCAGCAGCAAAAGGACTAGCGGGGGACCGGATACGCAGTATTTT. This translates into CASSKRTSGGPDTQYF.

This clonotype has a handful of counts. The chain's CDR3 is CASSFNAEAHTEAFF. The CDR3 DNA follows: TGCGCCAGCAGCTTCAACGCGGAAGCGCACACTGAAGCTTTCTTT. The rearrangement links TRBV5-1 to TRBJ1-1; no clear D. CDR3 length equals 15 residues. Per the germline V gene, CDR1 is SGHRS and CDR2 is YFSETQ. Trimming left V 2 bases short and J 3 bases short, with 14 bases between.

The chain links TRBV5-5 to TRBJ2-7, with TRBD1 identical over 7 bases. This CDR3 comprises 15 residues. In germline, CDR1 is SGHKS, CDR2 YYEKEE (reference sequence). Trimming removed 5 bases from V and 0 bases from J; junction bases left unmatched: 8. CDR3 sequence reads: CASRPGTVSSYEQYV. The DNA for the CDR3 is TGTGCCAGCAGGCCCGGGACAGTCAGCTCCTACGAGCAGTACGTC.

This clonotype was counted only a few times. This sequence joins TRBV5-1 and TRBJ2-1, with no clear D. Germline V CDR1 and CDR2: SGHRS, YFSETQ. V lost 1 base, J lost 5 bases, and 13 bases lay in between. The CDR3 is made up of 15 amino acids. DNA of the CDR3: TGCGCCAGCAGCTTGAATGGCCGAGGAGACAATGAGCAGTTCTTC. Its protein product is CASSLNGRGDNEQFF.

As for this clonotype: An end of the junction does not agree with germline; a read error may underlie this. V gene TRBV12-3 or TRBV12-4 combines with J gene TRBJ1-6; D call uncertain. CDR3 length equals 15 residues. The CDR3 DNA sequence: TGTGCCAGAAGTTTAGCTAGAACAGCTAATTCACCCCTCCACTTT. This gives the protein CARSLARTANSPLHF.

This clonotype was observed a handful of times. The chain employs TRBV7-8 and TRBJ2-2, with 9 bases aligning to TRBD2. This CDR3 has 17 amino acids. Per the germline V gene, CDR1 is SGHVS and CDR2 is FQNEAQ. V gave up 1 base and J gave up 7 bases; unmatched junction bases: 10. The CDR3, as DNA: TGTGCCAGCAGCTTAGGCGGGAGGGCCAGATTAAGCGGGGAGCTGTTTTTT. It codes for CASSLGGRARLSGELFF.

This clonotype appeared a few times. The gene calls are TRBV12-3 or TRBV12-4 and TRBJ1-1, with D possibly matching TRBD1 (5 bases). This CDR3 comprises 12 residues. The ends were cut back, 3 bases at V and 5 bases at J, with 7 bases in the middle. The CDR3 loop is CASSFDRTEAFF. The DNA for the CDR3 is TGTGCCAGCAGTTTCGACAGAACTGAAGCTTTCTTT.

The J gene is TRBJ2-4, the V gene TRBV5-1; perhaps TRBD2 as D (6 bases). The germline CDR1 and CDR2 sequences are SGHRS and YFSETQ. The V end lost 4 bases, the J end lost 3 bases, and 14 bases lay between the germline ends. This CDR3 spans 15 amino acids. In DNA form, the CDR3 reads TGCGCCAGCAGCCTGTTGGAGGGGAGCAAAAACATTCAGTACTTC. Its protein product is CASSLLEGSKNIQYF.

CDR3 coding DNA: TGTGCCAGCAGCTGGGACAGGGGAAGGGGCGAAAAACTGTTTTTT. It codes for CASSWDRGRGEKLFF. The chain joins TRBV2 to TRBJ1-4, with TRBD1 matching over 10 bases. With 6 bases clipped from V and 8 bases from J, the junction kept 9 bases outside the gene matches. The CDR3 has 15 residues. Germline assignment: CDR1 SNHLY and CDR2 FYNNEI.

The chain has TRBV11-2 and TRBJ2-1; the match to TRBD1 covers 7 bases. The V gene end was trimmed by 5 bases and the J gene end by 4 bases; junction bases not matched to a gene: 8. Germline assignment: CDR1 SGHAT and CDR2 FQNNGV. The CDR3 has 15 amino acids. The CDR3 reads CASSTPTGPYNEQFF. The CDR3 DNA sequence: TGTGCCAGCAGCACCCCGACAGGGCCGTACAATGAGCAGTTCTTC. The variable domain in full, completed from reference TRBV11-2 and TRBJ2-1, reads EAGVAQSPRYKIIEKRQSVAFWCNPISGHATLYWYQQILGQGPKLLIQFQNNGVVDDSQLPKDRFSAERLKGVDSTLKIQPAKLEDSAVYLCASSTPTGPYNEQFFGPGTRLTVL.

The CDR3 DNA sequence: TGTGCCAGCAGCCCGCGACTAGCGGGAGAGACCCAGTACTTC. It specifies CASSPRLAGETQYF. The chain combines TRBV5-5 with TRBJ2-5; 10 bases are a match to TRBD2. V lost 4 bases to trimming and J lost 4 bases; unmatched junction nucleotides: 4. The V gene's germline CDR1 is SGHKS and CDR2 YYEKEE (reference sequence). CDR3 size: 14 residues.

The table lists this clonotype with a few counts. CDR3 in amino acids: CASSMTVNYEQYF. CDR3 nucleotides: TGTGCCAGCAGCATGACAGTAAACTACGAGCAGTACTTC. The chain uses TRBV6-1 and TRBJ2-7; D is possibly TRBD1 (5 bases). The CDR3 runs 13 residues. With 6 bases removed from V and 3 bases from J, the gap between germline ends came to 12 bases. From germline, CDR1 is MNHNS and CDR2 SASEGT.

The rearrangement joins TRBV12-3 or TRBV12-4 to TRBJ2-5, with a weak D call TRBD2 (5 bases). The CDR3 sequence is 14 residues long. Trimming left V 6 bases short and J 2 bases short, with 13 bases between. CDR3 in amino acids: CASSGFGLQETQYF. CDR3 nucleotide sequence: TGTGCCAGCAGCGGTTTCGGACTTCAAGAGACCCAGTACTTC.

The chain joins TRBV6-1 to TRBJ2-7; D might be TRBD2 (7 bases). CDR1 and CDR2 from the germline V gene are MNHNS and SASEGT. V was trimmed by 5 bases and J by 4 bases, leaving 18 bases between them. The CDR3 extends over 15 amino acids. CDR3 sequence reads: CASSRGGRVVYEQYF. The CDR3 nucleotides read TGTGCCAGCAGTAGGGGGGGGCGGGTTGTGTACGAGCAGTACTTC.